These 15 T cell receptor beta chains were sequenced from one sample in a study of shared clonotypes between healthy human individuals. TCRdb keeps only in-frame clones here, not all; method: immunoSEQ multiplex PCR. The table records about 110,000 clones, around 68% of them present only once. Sequenced input: memory CD8+ T cells sorted from blood. The subset: CD45RO+ cells pooled with CCR7-negative TemRA cells. The source of these receptors is a woman between 25 and 40 years old in good health.

This clone was counted at least ten times. V usage is TRBV5-6 and J usage is TRBJ2-2; D tentatively fits TRBD1 or TRBD2 (5 bases each). In germline, CDR1 is SGHDT, CDR2 YYEEEE. The V end was cut by 7 bases, the J end by 2 bases, with 21 bases between. The CDR3 runs 17 residues. The CDR3 region is CASQLEGPHPNTGELFF. The DNA for the CDR3 is TGTGCCAGCCAGCTTGAGGGACCCCATCCCAACACCGGGGAGCTGTTTTTT. The full variable domain, completed using reference TRBV5-6 and TRBJ2-2, is DAGVTQSPTHLIKTRGQQVTLRCSPKSGHDTVSWYQQALGQGPQFIFQYYEEEERQRGNFPDRFSGHQFPNYSSELNVNALLLGDSALYLCASQLEGPHPNTGELFFGEGSRLTVL.

This chain joins TRBV28 and TRBJ1-5; D gene ambiguous. The V gene lost 1 base and the J gene lost 2 bases, with 9 bases spanning the gap. The CDR3 is made up of 15 amino acids. Germline CDR1 and CDR2: MDHEN and SYDVKM. CDR3 sequence (DNA): TGTGCCAGCAGTTTATTGGGGAGTCGCAATCAGCCCCAGCATTTT. It encodes CASSLLGSRNQPQHF.

This sequence joins TRBV28 and TRBJ1-2; D is uncertain. The V gene's germline CDR1 is MDHEN and CDR2 SYDVKM. The CDR3 is made up of 13 amino acids. V was cut by 3 bases and J by 8 bases, with 13 bases left in between. CDR3 nucleotides: TGTGCCAGCAGTTTGACGGCGGCGAGGGGCTACACCTTC. Residues: CASSLTAARGYTF.

The CDR3 loop reads CASSLAGAAGANVLTF. Here the CDR3 DNA reads TGTGCCAGCAGCTTGGCCGGTGCGGCTGGGGCCAACGTCCTGACTTTC. The chain uses TRBV5-4 and TRBJ2-6; D is ambiguous. Germline V gene data show CDR1 as SGHNT and CDR2 as YYREEE (reference sequence). The germline V and J ends were trimmed by 0 bases and 2 bases, with 9 bases remaining between them. The CDR3 contains 16 residues.

The gene calls are TRBV6-5 and TRBJ2-6; D gene uncertain. This CDR3 has 15 amino acids. Germline V gene data show CDR1 as MNHEY and CDR2 as SVGAGI. V was cut by 0 bases and J by 4 bases, with 7 bases left in between. CDR3: CASSYSLSGANVLTF. CDR3 sequence (DNA): TGTGCCAGCAGTTACTCGTTATCCGGGGCCAACGTCCTGACTTTC.

The chain links TRBV9 to TRBJ1-1; 9 bases match TRBD1. In germline, CDR1 is SGDLS, CDR2 YYNGEE. The CDR3 runs to 13 residues. Unmatched junction bases numbered 5, after V lost 4 bases and J lost 7 bases. Here the CDR3 reads CASSSGQGIEAFF. The CDR3, as DNA: TGTGCCAGCAGCTCAGGACAGGGGATTGAAGCTTTCTTT.

This chain connects TRBV4-1 to TRBJ1-2, with 9 bases identical to TRBD1. Germline lookup yields CDR1 MGHRA and CDR2 YSYEKL. The CDR3 covers 16 residues. Trimming removed 1 base from V and 7 bases from J; junction bases left unmatched: 10. CDR3 coding DNA: TGCGCCAGCAGCCAAGCTCCGGGACAGGGTTCGTCTGGCTACACCTTC. It translates to CASSQAPGQGSSGYTF.

This rearrangement joins TRBV10-3 to TRBJ1-2, with a possible D match to TRBD1 (5 bases). The CDR3 length is 14 residues. V lost 2 bases, J lost 4 bases, and 11 bases lay in between. Germline-derived CDR1 and CDR2 are ENHRY and SYGVKD. The chain's CDR3 is CAISEAGQTYGYTF. CDR3 DNA: TGTGCCATCAGTGAGGCAGGGCAAACCTATGGCTACACCTTC.

This rearrangement joins TRBV5-4 to TRBJ1-1; D uncertain. Germline lookup yields CDR1 SGHNT and CDR2 YYREEE (reference sequence). The CDR3 covers 14 residues. The V end was cut by 4 bases, the J end by 4 bases, with 14 bases between. This CDR3 reads CASSHPQEGTEAFF. The CDR3 bases are TGTGCCAGCAGCCACCCTCAGGAGGGCACTGAAGCTTTCTTT.

This chain connects TRBV5-1 to TRBJ2-5, with D possibly matching TRBD1 (5 bases). The DNA end lines up better with TRBJ2-7; the J call may be wrong. The CDR3 runs 13 residues. Germline V lookup: CDR1 SGHRS, CDR2 YFSETQ. CDR3 amino acids: CASSLDDSYEQYF. DNA of the CDR3: TGCGCCAGCAGCTTGGATGACAGCTACGAGCAGTACTTC.

The chain employs TRBV6-1 and TRBJ1-4, with a weak D call TRBD1 (5 bases). Germline-derived CDR1 and CDR2 are MNHNS and SASEGT. V lost 0 bases, J lost 7 bases, and 9 bases lay in between. The CDR3 is made up of 14 amino acids. CDR3 protein: CASSEAGGSEKLFF. CDR3 nucleotides: TGTGCCAGCAGTGAAGCGGGGGGTAGTGAAAAACTGTTTTTT.

The CDR3 loop is CASSPGATNEKLFF. CDR3 DNA sequence: TGTGCCAGCAGCCCAGGTGCAACTAATGAAAAACTGTTTTTT. This sequence joins TRBV5-6 and TRBJ1-4; D is unclear. The length of the CDR3 is 14 residues. The germline V gene has CDR1 SGHDT and CDR2 YYEEEE. Trimming cost V 4 bases and J 0 bases, with 7 bases left between them.

This clone showed up just a few times. The chain combines TRBV7-9 with TRBJ2-1; D is perhaps TRBD1 (5 bases). The germline CDR1 and CDR2 sequences are SEHNR and FQNEAQ (reference sequence). This CDR3 region has 16 residues. V was trimmed by 5 bases and J by 5 bases, leaving 19 bases between them. The CDR3 DNA sequence: TGTGCCAGCAGCCCTCCGATGCAGGGTTACCACAATGAGCAGTTCTTC. Amino acid sequence: CASSPPMQGYHNEQFF.

This clone occurred many times. V is TRBV6-4 and J is TRBJ2-2; TRBD2 might be the D (6 bases). Trimming removed 2 bases at V and 3 bases at J, with 10 bases between. CDR1 and CDR2 (germline): MRHNA, SNTAGT. The CDR3 consists of 15 residues. The CDR3 bases are TGTGCCAGCAGTGACGGGAGGTCCCACACCGGGGAGCTGTTTTTT. The encoded protein is CASSDGRSHTGELFF.

The chain recombines TRBV2 with TRBJ2-7; 10 nucleotides match TRBD2. Germline CDR1 and CDR2: SNHLY and FYNNEI. The CDR3 runs 14 residues. V lost 4 bases to trimming and J lost 9 bases; unmatched junction nucleotides: 9. CDR3 bases: TGTGCCAGCAGTGGGGCTAGCGGGAGAGACGGGCAGTACTTC. It is translated as CASSGASGRDGQYF.